These T cell receptor beta chains were read from a single sample in a study of blood T cell repertoires in COVID-19. Measured with immunoSEQ multiplex PCR; TCRdb has only the in-frame clones, and not every one. The repertoire has some 140,000 clones, 75% to 90% of them found once; the top ten carry around 17%. The specimen was peripheral blood. Receptor source: a woman aged 45-60 years who had recovered from COVID-19. Each CDR3 is given with its conserved first and last residue.

v_gene	j_gene	CDR3aa
TRBV30	TRBJ1-2	CAWSWGVIDGYTF
TRBV5-5	TRBJ2-7	CASRLGAYEQYF
TRBV12-5	TRBJ2-2	CASGLEAATGELFF
TRBV19	TRBJ2-5	CASSNSYGGQETQYF
TRBV2	TRBJ1-1	CASSNRPRQGYTEAFF
TRBV12-3/TRBV12-4	TRBJ1-2	CASRPRELGGYTF
TRBV25-1	TRBJ2-3	CASSASGGSGDTQYF
TRBV3-1/TRBV3-2	TRBJ2-1	CASSFSGGVHNEQFF
TRBV27	TRBJ2-7	CASSQLGIDWSYEQYF
TRBV5-1	TRBJ1-2	CASRKDRKSGYTF
TRBV4-3	TRBJ2-1	CASSQGVLGAGKTNEQFF
TRBV6-5	TRBJ2-4	CASRGQGTNIQYF
TRBV18	TRBJ2-3	CASSPDTGGTQYF
TRBV3-1/TRBV3-2	TRBJ2-4	CASSRGTGNIQYF
TRBV19	TRBJ2-3	CASRAGGGGLTDTQYF
TRBV5-1	TRBJ1-1	CASSLMSAGNTEAFF
TRBV12-3/TRBV12-4	TRBJ2-1	CSAGYRYNEQFF
TRBV2	TRBJ2-5	CASLTESQETQYF
TRBV5-8	TRBJ1-4	CASRYGRAANEKLFF
TRBV28	TRBJ2-1	CASSLPLTGGNYNEQFF
TRBV9	TRBJ2-2	CASSVAYTGELFF
TRBV21-1	TRBJ2-1	CASTGRDRVTLDVGTSYNEQFF
TRBV5-5	TRBJ2-3	CASSLRPDRGGDTQYF
TRBV5-4	TRBJ2-5	CASSSGQIQETQYF
TRBV5-6	TRBJ1-2	CASSPTPGFSNYGYTF
TRBV19	TRBJ2-1	CASSIGTSGGPSYNEQFF
TRBV7-9	TRBJ2-1	CASSPPDSNEQFF
TRBV25-1	TRBJ2-7	CASSRRRLSYEQYF
TRBV7-9	TRBJ2-1	CASSLTSGASYNEQFF
TRBV5-5	TRBJ2-5	CASSGLAALRAETQYF
TRBV30	TRBJ2-7	CAWSDLPGTGAHEQYF
TRBV29-1	TRBJ2-3	CSVRTSGGEIDTQYF
TRBV27	TRBJ2-1	CASRLSGRAAAHEQFF
TRBV5-4	TRBJ2-1	CASSGGQGALDRNEQFF
TRBV6-2/TRBV6-3	TRBJ2-7	CASSQRDGRYF
TRBV9	TRBJ1-2	CASSVATGGSHYGYTF
TRBV23-1	TRBJ1-5	CASSQPGRGRYSNQPQHF
TRBV11-3	TRBJ1-1	CASSFEGMEAFF
TRBV19	TRBJ2-6	CANMPGQDQLTRASGANVLTF
TRBV29-1	TRBJ1-4	CSVGTGREKLFF
TRBV4-2	TRBJ1-5	CASSQDPAPSGAQHF
TRBV19	TRBJ1-2	CASRGAGILKNYGYTF
TRBV6-1	TRBJ2-1	CASSGSMAGGHYNEQFF
TRBV5-1	TRBJ1-1	CASSVVPGNTEAFF
TRBV7-9	TRBJ2-1	CASSVRGTSGEQFF
TRBV6-1	TRBJ1-1	CASSEWAVNTEAFF
TRBV11-2	TRBJ1-5	CASSLTGPNQPQHF
TRBV4-3	TRBJ1-4	CASSQAAQRGNEKLFF
TRBV15	TRBJ2-3	CATSRDSPGRRRTQYF
TRBV15	TRBJ2-7	CATSTGTLYEQYF
TRBV5-4	TRBJ2-3	CASSLRTGGFTDTQYF